The 24 T cell receptor beta chains listed next were all sequenced from one sample in a study of cytomegalovirus exposure and HLA in healthy donors. 13 Jbeta primers and 60 Vbeta primers were used for the PCR. Sequencing used immunoSEQ multiplex PCR; TCRdb keeps in-frame clones, though not all of them. Of under 200,000 clones listed, around 68% are singletons. Sequencing input: PBMCs. The source is a man aged 40-55 years in good health and CMV-seronegative.

The chain combines TRBV6-1 with TRBJ2-7, with a possible D match to TRBD2 (5 bases). V lost 4 bases, J lost 0 bases, and 10 bases lay in between. The germline V gene has CDR1 MNHNS and CDR2 SASEGT. There are 14 residues in the CDR3. CDR3 nucleotide sequence: TGTGCCAGCAGTGTAGAGCGGAGCTCCTACGAGCAGTACTTC. Amino acids: CASSVERSSYEQYF.

V is TRBV7-2 and J is TRBJ1-5; 10 bases are shared with TRBD1. Per the germline V gene, CDR1 is SGHTA and CDR2 is FQGNSA. The ends lost 8 bases at V and 6 bases at J; junction bases unmatched: 4. The CDR3 has 13 amino acids. The CDR3 nucleotides are TGTGCCAGCGGGACAGGGGTTTTTCAGCCCCAGCATTTT. It specifies CASGTGVFQPQHF.

The J gene is TRBJ2-3, the V gene TRBV14; TRBD2 might be the D (5 bases). The CDR3 consists of 14 residues. Trimming left V 3 bases short and J 4 bases short, with 11 bases between. CDR1 and CDR2 (germline): SGHDN, FVKESK. CDR3 loop: CASSQFAGADTQYF. The DNA of the CDR3 is TGTGCCAGCAGCCAGTTCGCGGGTGCAGATACGCAGTATTTT.

The gene calls are TRBV19 and TRBJ1-2; TRBD1 matches at 10 bases. Germline V lookup: CDR1 LNHDA, CDR2 SQIVND (reference sequence). The CDR3 is 14 residues long. V lost 5 bases to trimming and J lost 6 bases; unmatched junction nucleotides: 6. CDR3 coding DNA: TGTGCCAGTAGTTACCGGGACAGGGGAGATGGCTACACCTTC. This codes for CASSYRDRGDGYTF.

This clone was seen more than once but under ten times. The CDR3 sequence: CASSHHRGVSGRSQETQYF. CDR3 DNA: TGTGCCAGCAGCCATCACAGGGGGGTTAGCGGGAGGTCTCAAGAGACCCAGTACTTC. This chain uses TRBV7-6 with TRBJ2-5, with TRBD2 identical over 10 bases. With V trimmed by 5 bases and J by 2 bases, 17 bases remained unmatched. Looked up from germline, CDR1 is SGHVS and CDR2 is FNYEAQ. This CDR3 comprises 19 residues.

The chain links TRBV7-9 to TRBJ2-7; TRBD1 matches 7 bases. Per the germline V gene, CDR1 is SEHNR and CDR2 is FQNEAQ (reference sequence). The V segment lost 6 bases and the J segment 2 bases; nucleotides outside the gene matches: 10. The CDR3 is 15 residues long. The CDR3 bases are TGTGCCAGCAGTCCTATGGAAGGGGGCGCCTACGAGCAGTACTTC. It is translated as CASSPMEGGAYEQYF.

The chain joins TRBV28 to TRBJ1-2; the match to TRBD1 covers 10 bases. Trimming cost V 3 bases and J 6 bases; bases outside gene matches: 13. The CDR3 has 17 amino acids. Germline assignment: CDR1 MDHEN and CDR2 SYDVKM. The CDR3 DNA reads as TGTGCCAGCAGTTTTCTCGGCGACAGGGGGCGGGCAAATGGCTACACCTTC. Encoded protein: CASSFLGDRGRANGYTF.

In its sample, this clone was seen a few times. The gene calls are TRBV27 and TRBJ2-7; 10 positions match TRBD2. Germline CDR1 MNHEY, CDR2 SMNVEV (reference sequence). The CDR3 consists of 15 residues. The trim removed 2 bases at V and 3 bases at J, leaving 4 bases unmatched. For the CDR3, the DNA is TGTGCCAGCAGTTTAGATAGCGGGAGGTTCTACGAGCAGTACTTC. It encodes CASSLDSGRFYEQYF.

V usage is TRBV19 and J usage is TRBJ2-7; no clear D. Germline lookup yields CDR1 LNHDA and CDR2 SQIVND (reference sequence). The ends were cut back, 4 bases at V and 4 bases at J, with 5 bases in the middle. The CDR3 runs 11 residues. The CDR3 here is CASSTQYEQYF. The DNA for the CDR3 is TGTGCCAGTAGTACCCAATACGAGCAGTACTTC. Full variable domain (rest looked up from reference TRBV19 and TRBJ2-7): DGGITQSPKYLFRKEGQNVTLSCEQNLNHDAMYWYRQDPGQGLRLIYYSQIVNDFQKGDIAEGYSVSREKKESFPLTVTSAQKNPTAFYLCASSTQYEQYFGPGTRLTVT.

This clone has only a few counts. The genes are TRBV19 and TRBJ1-1; D perhaps matches TRBD1 (5 bases). Between the trimmed V and J ends, which lost 2 bases and 4 bases, there was a span of 11 bases. CDR3 size: 14 residues. CDR1 LNHDA and CDR2 SQIVND come from the germline V gene (reference sequence). The DNA for the CDR3 is TGTGCCAGTAGTATAAGGGGTACCTTCACTGAAGCTTTCTTT. Translation: CASSIRGTFTEAFF.

The CDR3 protein is CASSLMTGGGSPLHF. As DNA, the CDR3 is TGCGCCAGCAGCTTGATGACAGGGGGTGGTTCACCCCTCCACTTT. This chain joins TRBV5-1 and TRBJ1-6; TRBD1 agrees at 9 bases. CDR3 length: 15 residues. CDR1 is SGHRS and CDR2 is YFSETQ in the germline V gene. Unmatched junction bases numbered 5, after V lost 1 base and J lost 9 bases.

This clone turned up a few times. V usage is TRBV6-6 and J usage is TRBJ2-3; tentative D call: TRBD1 (6 bases). The CDR3 runs to 14 residues. Germline V gives CDR1 MNHNY, CDR2 SVGAGI (reference sequence). The V end lost 6 bases, the J end lost 0 bases, and 10 bases lay between the germline ends. The CDR3 bases are TGTGCCAGCAGAACCGGGACAAGCACAGATACGCAGTATTTT. Translating it yields CASRTGTSTDTQYF.

This clone has just a few counts. The chain combines TRBV7-9 with TRBJ2-5; a possible D gene is TRBD1 (6 bases). Germline-derived CDR1 and CDR2 are SEHNR and FQNEAQ (reference sequence). Trimming cost V 4 bases and J 0 bases, with 12 bases left between them. CDR3 length equals 15 residues. The CDR3 here is CASSSRGPYQETQYF. The CDR3 coding sequence is TGTGCCAGCAGCTCCAGGGGCCCGTACCAAGAGACCCAGTACTTC.

V gene TRBV29-1 combines with J gene TRBJ2-2, with a tentative D call TRBD2 (7 bases). Deletions cut 6 bases from V and 1 base from J, with 15 bases between. Germline-derived CDR1 and CDR2 are SQVTM and ANQGSEA. The CDR3 loop spans 15 amino acids. CDR3 DNA: TGCAGCGTCTCTGCGCGGGGGCGGAACACCGGGGAGCTGTTTTTT. Protein sequence: CSVSARGRNTGELFF.

For the CDR3, the DNA is TGTGCCAGCAGCTCCCTCGTCCCAGGGAAGAGCAATCAGCCCCAGCATTTT. This sequence encodes CASSSLVPGKSNQPQHF. The J gene is TRBJ1-5, the V gene TRBV7-9; perhaps TRBD1 as D (5 bases). The V gene's germline CDR1 is SEHNR and CDR2 FQNEAQ (reference sequence). CDR3 length: 17 amino acids. V gave up 4 bases and J gave up 1 base, with 17 bases separating them.

In this sample, this clone turned up a few times. The V gene is TRBV19, the J gene TRBJ2-7; maybe TRBD2 (5 bases). Germline V gene lookup returns CDR1 LNHDA and CDR2 SQIVND (reference sequence). The CDR3 totals 13 residues. V lost 6 bases and J lost 3, with 12 bases in between. In DNA, the CDR3 is TGTGCCAGTAGCACCCTCGGGGACTACGAGCAGTACTTC. Translation gives CASSTLGDYEQYF.

This chain uses TRBV29-1 with TRBJ2-3; D gene ambiguous. The V gene lost 7 bases and the J gene lost 6 bases, with 11 bases spanning the gap. Germline-derived CDR1 and CDR2 are SQVTM and ANQGSEA. The CDR3 totals 11 residues. The DNA for the CDR3 is TGCAGCGGCAACCCTGCGGATACGCAGTATTTT. Residues: CSGNPADTQYF.

The chain carries TRBV7-2 and TRBJ2-3; TRBD2 matches at 7 bases. V was clipped by 4 bases and J by 3 bases; unmatched bases: 10. The CDR3 runs 16 residues. The germline V gene encodes CDR1 SGHTA and CDR2 FQGNSA. The CDR3 nucleotides are TGTGCCAGCAGCTGGTCGGGAGGTTTCGTAACAGATACGCAGTATTTT. It encodes CASSWSGGFVTDTQYF.

This clone was observed a handful of times. The chain has TRBV10-1 and TRBJ1-5; D is unclear. From germline, CDR1 is WNHNN and CDR2 SYGVQD (reference sequence). The CDR3 length is 13 residues. V gave up 6 bases and J gave up 7 bases, with 13 bases separating them. The CDR3 loop reads CASRAQCGQPQHF. The DNA for the CDR3 is TGCGCCAGCAGGGCCCAATGTGGCCAGCCCCAGCATTTT.

In regard to this clone: Other DNA variants within this sample encode the same CDR3. The chain carries TRBV23-1 and TRBJ1-4, with D possibly matching TRBD1 (6 bases). TRBV23-1 is marked as an open reading frame, function uncertain. This CDR3 is 15 amino acids long. Trimming pared 3 bases from V and 2 bases from J, leaving 10 bases between. The CDR3: CASSQYRVTNEKLFF. CDR3 bases: TGCGCCAGCAGTCAGTACAGGGTCACTAATGAAAAACTGTTTTTT.

This chain connects TRBV29-1 to TRBJ1-4; D is unclear. This CDR3 comprises 12 residues. CDR1 is SQVTM, CDR2 ANQGSEA, per germline. The V end lost 8 bases, the J end lost 6 bases, and 13 bases lay between the germline ends. The CDR3 protein is CSTGSGDEKLFF. The CDR3 bases are TGCAGCACCGGCAGCGGTGATGAAAAACTGTTTTTT. The full variable domain, with the rest looked up from reference TRBV29-1 and TRBJ1-4, is SAVISQKPSRDICQRGTSLTIQCQVDSQVTMMFWYRQQPGQSLTLIATANQGSEATYESGFVIDKFPISRPNLTFSTLTVSNMSPEDSSIYLCSTGSGDEKLFFGSGTQLSVL.

The CDR3 region is CSVDQGSSYGYTF. Here the CDR3 DNA reads TGCAGCGTTGACCAGGGGTCGTCCTATGGCTACACCTTC. The chain uses TRBV29-1 and TRBJ1-2; D might be TRBD1 (6 bases). In germline, CDR1 is SQVTM, CDR2 ANQGSEA. The CDR3 has 13 amino acids. With 3 bases removed from V and 4 bases from J, the gap between germline ends came to 12 bases.

The J gene is TRBJ2-7, the V gene TRBV30; 8 bases agree with TRBD1. V shed 1 base and J 2 bases; nucleotides not matched to a gene: 7. Germline V CDR1 and CDR2: GTSNPN, SVGIG (reference sequence). The CDR3 is made up of 15 amino acids. In DNA, the CDR3 is TGTGCCTGGAGTGGAATGGGACAGGCAACCTACGAGCAGTACTTC. As protein: CAWSGMGQATYEQYF. Using reference TRBV30 and TRBJ2-7 for the parts outside the CDR3, the full variable domain is SQTIHQWPATLVQPVGSPLSLECTVEGTSNPNLYWYRQAAGRGLQLLFYSVGIGQISSEVPQNLSASRPQDRQFILSSKKLLLSDSGFYLCAWSGMGQATYEQYFGPGTRLTVT.

This chain links TRBV19 with TRBJ1-2; TRBD1 matches 10 bases. The V and J ends lost 3 bases and 4 bases, in that order; junction bases with no gene match: 11. This CDR3 has 17 residues. Per germline, CDR1 LNHDA and CDR2 SQIVND (reference sequence). The chain's CDR3 is CASSMGSGQGVIYGYTF. CDR3 in DNA: TGTGCCAGTAGTATGGGATCCGGACAGGGGGTAATCTATGGCTACACCTTC. The full variable domain, in which reference TRBV19 and TRBJ1-2 provide the parts outside the CDR3, is DGGITQSPKYLFRKEGQNVTLSCEQNLNHDAMYWYRQDPGQGLRLIYYSQIVNDFQKGDIAEGYSVSREKKESFPLTVTSAQKNPTAFYLCASSMGSGQGVIYGYTFGSGTRLTVV.